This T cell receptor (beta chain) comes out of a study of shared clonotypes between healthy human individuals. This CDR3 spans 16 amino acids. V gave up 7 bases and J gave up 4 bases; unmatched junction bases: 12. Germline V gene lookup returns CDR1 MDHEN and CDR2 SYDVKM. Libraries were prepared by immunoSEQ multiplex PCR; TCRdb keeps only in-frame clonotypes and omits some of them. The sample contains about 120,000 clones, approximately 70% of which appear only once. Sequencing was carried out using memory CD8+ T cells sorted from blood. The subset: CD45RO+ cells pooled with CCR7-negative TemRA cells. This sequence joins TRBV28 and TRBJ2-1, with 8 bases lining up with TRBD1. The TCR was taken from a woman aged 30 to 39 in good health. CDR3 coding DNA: TGTGCCAGCAACTTATGGACAGGGAAAGGATACAATGAGCAGTTCTTC. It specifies CASNLWTGKGYNEQFF.